Here is one TCR beta chain with its context. Profiling relied on immunoSEQ multiplex PCR, and the TCRdb table lists in-frame clones only, not all of them. Of tens of thousands of clones listed, roughly 91% are singletons. This entry comes from a study of T cell changes during pregnancy in multiple sclerosis. The CDR3 spans 15 residues. Germline CDR1 SEHNR, CDR2 FQNEAQ (reference sequence). V was shortened by 5 bases and J by 0 bases, with 13 bases between the two germline ends. The chain links TRBV7-9 to TRBJ1-1, with a possible D match to TRBD1 (5 bases). The TCR was taken from a female donor in good health, enrolled as a control in a pregnancy study. Sample: peripheral blood, taken in the second trimester of pregnancy. The DNA for the CDR3 is TGTGCCAGCAGCCGGGGGGGACGCATGAACACTGAAGCTTTCTTT. Protein: CASSRGGRMNTEAFF.